This T cell receptor (beta chain) is from a study of cytomegalovirus exposure and HLA in healthy donors. Trimming removed 3 bases from V and 0 bases from J, with 9 bases in between. Germline values: CDR1 SGHDT, CDR2 YYEEEE. The CDR3 sequence is 15 residues long. Healthy bone marrow donors made up the donors. Primers included in the PCR were 60 Vbeta and 13 Jbeta primers. As processed by the authors: There were around 77 million unique TCR beta chains by a later count, and around 10 million of them were shared. Assay: immunoSEQ multiplex PCR; the TCRdb copy retains only in-frame clones and omits some. V, J and clone size were drawn from that table, and D and trimming were deduced from the DNA. Of roughly 80,000 clones detected, 81% appear once; the ten largest clones hold around 1.9%. This clone has only one observation.

V and J are TRBV5-6 and TRBJ1-4; the D gene is possibly TRBD1 (5 bases). The TCR comes from a woman aged 25 to 39 in good health and CMV-seronegative. Sequencing was carried out using PBMCs. CDR3 bases: TGTGCCAGCAGCTCCTTGACAGCAACTAATGAAAAACTGTTTTTT. Protein sequence: CASSSLTATNEKLFF.